Below, 4 T cell receptor beta chains from the same sample are listed, as sequenced in a study of T cell changes during pregnancy in multiple sclerosis. Sequencing used immunoSEQ multiplex PCR; TCRdb keeps in-frame clones, though not all of them. The sample lists over 100,000 clones; 80% to 95% were seen once. This material consisted of peripheral blood, taken in the third trimester of pregnancy. All receptors derive from a female donor with multiple sclerosis, enrolled in a pregnancy study.

This chain joins TRBV4-2 and TRBJ2-3; tentative D call: TRBD2 (6 bases). This CDR3 has 17 amino acids. The germline V gene encodes CDR1 LGHNA and CDR2 YNFKEQ. Trimming removed 2 bases at V and 6 bases at J, with 21 bases between. The CDR3 DNA is TGTGCCAGCAGCCAATTCACCGGGGGAGGATACGCGGATACGCAGTATTTT. Amino acid sequence: CASSQFTGGGYADTQYF.

This clone was recorded a few times. This sequence joins TRBV7-6 and TRBJ1-6, with TRBD1 as a possible D gene (5 bases). The CDR3 is made up of 14 amino acids. From germline, CDR1 is SGHVS and CDR2 FNYEAQ. V dropped 8 bases and J dropped 10 bases, with 18 bases sitting between them. The CDR3 protein is CASSPAGQGSPLHF. The CDR3 region has the DNA TGTGCCAGCTCCCCGGCAGGGCAAGGGTCACCCCTCCACTTT.

The rearrangement joins TRBV6-1 to TRBJ2-2; D gene unclear. The V gene's germline CDR1 is MNHNS and CDR2 SASEGT. V gave up 4 bases and J gave up 1 base, with 7 bases separating them. The CDR3 has 14 residues. The CDR3 nucleotides are TGTGCCAGCAGTGTAGAACTGAACACCGGGGAGCTGTTTTTT. It specifies CASSVELNTGELFF.

The rearrangement uses TRBV7-9 and TRBJ2-3; D perhaps matches TRBD2 (5 bases). Between the trimmed V and J ends, which lost 1 base and 2 bases, there was a span of 13 bases. The germline CDR1 and CDR2 sequences are SEHNR and FQNEAQ (reference sequence). The CDR3 length is 16 residues. CDR3 amino acids: CASSLEGRDYTDTQYF. In DNA form, the CDR3 reads TGTGCCAGCAGCTTAGAGGGTCGAGACTACACAGATACGCAGTATTTT.